This T cell receptor beta chain was sequenced during a study of identical twins. Findings and caveats of the study: Alpha sequences that were out-of-frame and twin-shared showed an excess of low generation probability. Model-predicted out-of-frame TCR alpha sharing fell below observed values in monozygotic twins.

Comment on this clonotype: Its cognate antigen is unknown.

In TCRdb, the 5' RACE reads were re-called with MiXCR into one record per CDR3 protein. Of around 450,000 distinct CDR3 sequences in the sample, about 14% were seen once. This CDR3 comprises 14 residues. Germline V gene sequence: CDR1 LGHDT, CDR2 YNNKEL (reference sequence). Unmatched junction bases numbered 6, after V lost 4 bases and J lost 4 bases. Donors were all healthy Caucasians. These data were likewise used in another study, on yellow fever vaccine responses in identical twins. From that report: In identical twins, vaccine T cell responses appeared partly shared and partly individual.

The sequenced material came from CD4+ T cells sorted from blood. This chain links TRBV3-1 with TRBJ1-2, with 7 bases identical to TRBD1. The TCR was taken from a woman between 18 and 29 years old in good health. The CDR3 DNA reads as TGTGCCAGCAGCCTACAGGGGAAGATCTATGGCTACACCTTC. Protein product: CASSLQGKIYGYTF.